This T cell receptor (beta chain) is drawn from a study of T cell changes during pregnancy in multiple sclerosis. This clone was seen a single time. This CDR3 contains 12 residues. V shed 10 bases and J shed 1 base, with 10 bases lying between them. The V gene's germline CDR1 is ENHRY and CDR2 SYGVKD. Assay: immunoSEQ multiplex PCR; the TCRdb copy retains only in-frame clones and omits some. The data hold 40,000 or so clones, with more than 75% observed a single time. Material: CD8+ T cells from peripheral blood mononuclear cells, obtained in the third trimester of pregnancy. The chain links TRBV10-3 to TRBJ1-1; D unresolved. This TCR derives from a female donor with multiple sclerosis, enrolled in a pregnancy study. The CDR3 sequence: CATGPKNTEAFF. The CDR3 coding sequence is TGTGCCACAGGCCCCAAGAACACTGAAGCTTTCTTT.